This T cell receptor (beta chain) was observed in a study of shared clonotypes between healthy human individuals. Germline CDR1 reads SQVTM; CDR2 reads ANQGSEA. The CDR3 is 13 residues long. V was clipped by 4 bases and J by 6 bases, with 15 bases between them. Sequenced by immunoSEQ multiplex PCR; TCRdb stores in-frame clones only, minus some. This sample yields around 990,000 clones, of which 60% to 80% are seen a single time; 0.89% belongs to the top ten. The sequence derives from a man younger than 35 in good health. Some clones in this sample may be carry-over from other donors' samples. This chain uses TRBV29-1 with TRBJ1-2; no clear D. The sample comprised memory CD4+ T cells from PBMCs. As to subset: CD45RA-negative fraction. In nucleotides, the CDR3 is TGCAGCGTTGGGAGGGAAAGGGCGGATGGCTACACCTTC. Translation gives CSVGRERADGYTF.